Listed below are T cell receptor beta chains from one sample, sequenced in a study of T cell responses to AZD1222 COVID-19 vaccine. Assay: immunoSEQ multiplex PCR; the TCRdb copy retains only in-frame clones and omits some. The sample comprises more than 110,000 clones, around 90% of which are singletons, and 3.1% rests with the top ten. Sequencing used peripheral blood, obtained 28 days after the second AZD1222 dose. These receptors were obtained from an adult who received the AZD1222 COVID-19 vaccine. Each CDR3 is given without its conserved first and last residue. Clone size is stated in some rows and not others, as once, few, many or a class when expanded.

size: .; V: TRBV4-1; CDR3: ASSRNQGGSGNSPLH
size: .; V: TRBV30; CDR3: AWRPGTYYGYT
size: .; V: TRBV5-1; CDR3: ASSLAPTPREYEQY
size: .; V: TRBV2; CDR3: ASSEVRGGGYT
size: few; V: TRBV28; CDR3: ASSFSDWVRSNQPQH
size: .; V: TRBV6-4; CDR3: ASSVSGGHDTQY
size: .; V: TRBV7-2; CDR3: ASSLGALAGVNTGELF
size: .; V: TRBV7-9; CDR3: ASSLALASYGYT
size: .; V: TRBV28; CDR3: ASTRLAGKKEQY
size: .; V: TRBV18; CDR3: ASSPQGALNEQY
size: .; V: TRBV29-1; CDR3: SVQPRTGAEAF
size: .; V: TRBV11-1; CDR3: ASSLRLAGRNEQF
size: .; V: TRBV30; CDR3: ASGSSYEQY
size: .; V: TRBV4-1; CDR3: ASSQEPGGPRADTQY
size: .; V: TRBV5-1; CDR3: ASSSRYRQGGAQY
size: .; V: TRBV10-3; CDR3: ATALTGDTEAF
size: .; V: TRBV5-1; CDR3: ASSWQGAYNEQF
size: .; V: TRBV19; CDR3: ATRQGIAEAF
size: .; V: TRBV27; CDR3: ASSFRQGARGYT
size: .; V: TRBV7-3; CDR3: ASSSTGREWRNIQY
size: once; V: TRBV28; CDR3: ASSSPRATGVPFYGYT
size: .; V: TRBV19; CDR3: ASSIPTGGVINSPLH
size: .; V: TRBV3-1/TRBV3-2; CDR3: ASSQRQGNQPQH
size: few; V: TRBV19; CDR3: ASRVTGLRANYGYT
size: .; V: TRBV30; CDR3: AWSPEYPSGANVLT
size: .; V: TRBV5-6; CDR3: ASSLAGGLARTGELF
size: .; V: TRBV12-1; CDR3: ASRPYGEQF
size: .; V: TRBV4-2; CDR3: ASSQMSGGANEQF
size: .; V: TRBV24-1; CDR3: ATGRDFTDTQY
size: .; V: TRBV6-2/TRBV6-3; CDR3: ASSRQLAEETQY
size: once; V: TRBV7-2; CDR3: ASSFRQDGIGGYT
size: .; V: TRBV19; CDR3: ASSTQQGASYGYT
size: .; V: TRBV3-1/TRBV3-2; CDR3: ASSPKLTGQGRNEQF
size: .; V: TRBV6-5; CDR3: ASSYQKGGKRAEAF
size: .; V: TRBV6-6; CDR3: ASKGAGNTNTGELF
size: once; V: TRBV24-1; CDR3: ATSDHRDHNSQF
size: .; V: TRBV29-1; CDR3: SVGTAGFYNEQF
size: .; V: TRBV30; CDR3: AWRRGQGVNQPQH